This T cell receptor beta chain originates from a study of technical replicates of blood from a handful of donors. The length of the CDR3 is 15 residues. Germline values: CDR1 PRHDT, CDR2 FYEKMQ (reference sequence). V lost 4 bases, J lost 3 bases, and 6 bases stayed unmatched. This table comes from immunoSEQ multiplex PCR, and its TCRdb copy is limited to in-frame clones, with some not included. Among approximately 73,000 clones, 95% were seen once, and the ten largest hold roughly 0.24%. The chain combines TRBV13 with TRBJ1-2; 9 bases are a match to TRBD1. The TCR originated in a human donor in good health. Sequences were obtained from T cells isolated from PBMCs. The CDR3 spells CASSSPGQGYYGYTF. CDR3 sequence (DNA): TGTGCCAGCAGCTCTCCGGGACAGGGATACTATGGCTACACCTTC.